Below, one T cell receptor (beta chain) is given with its context. Next came a second PCR, run for about 7 to 12 cycles, which used a sample-barcoded 5' primer along with a J-beta primer mix. Every single cDNA molecule received a tag from a template-switch adaptor with 12 random nucleotides. TCRdb fed the 5' RACE reads into MiXCR, producing one record per CDR3 protein. Counted here are around 900,000 distinct CDR3 sequences, just over 50% occurring once; the ten biggest clones make up 20% to 25%. This CDR3 region has 12 residues. This sample is drawn from a study of blood T cells in healthy people across ages. The overall study: About one barcoded beta molecule per two T cells was the capture yield of template switching.

The sequenced material came from blood. The chain links TRBV21-1 to TRBJ2-4; the tabulated D call, TRBD2, remains unverified against the DNA. The assigned J gene may be wrong: the sequence end matches TRBJ2-7 better. TRBV21-1 is a documented pseudogene. The sequence derives from a woman aged 55-69 years in good health. This CDR3 is CASRRDLHEQYF. For the CDR3, the DNA is TGTGCCAGCAGACGGGACTTACACGAGCAGTACTTC.